One sample yielded the 10 T cell receptor beta chains listed below, sequenced in a study of blood T cell repertoires in COVID-19. TCRdb's table, derived via immunoSEQ multiplex PCR, lists solely in-frame clones and lacks some. The sample includes 360,000 or so clones, more than 70% of them seen just once. The sequenced material came from peripheral blood. Receptors were obtained from a woman aged 60 to 75 with COVID-19, enrolled during active disease.

The chain links TRBV9 to TRBJ2-2, with 10 bases that match TRBD2. CDR1 and CDR2 from the germline V gene are SGDLS and YYNGEE. The ends lost 1 base at V and 6 bases at J; junction bases unmatched: 6. The CDR3 is 16 residues long. CDR3 DNA: TGTGCCAGCAGCGTATCTGAGCGGGGGGGCCCCGGGGAGCTGTTTTTT. It specifies CASSVSERGGPGELFF.

This sequence joins TRBV28 and TRBJ1-5, with D possibly matching TRBD1 (5 bases). The ends were cut back, 5 bases at V and 3 bases at J, with 14 bases in the middle. This CDR3 region has 15 residues. Germline values: CDR1 MDHEN, CDR2 SYDVKM. The CDR3 region has the DNA TGTGCCAGCAGTCCTCGGGGGTGGAACAATCAGCCCCAGCATTTT. This codes for CASSPRGWNNQPQHF.

This CDR3 reads CASSGRASYEQYF. In nucleotides, the CDR3 is TGTGCCAGCAGCGGGCGTGCATCCTACGAGCAGTACTTC. The chain links TRBV7-9 to TRBJ2-7; D unresolved. Looked up from germline, CDR1 is SEHNR and CDR2 is FQNEAQ (reference sequence). With 5 bases removed from V and 1 base from J, the gap between germline ends came to 9 bases. The CDR3 is 13 amino acids.

The CDR3 region is CASSPPGGLYEQYF. CDR3 in DNA: TGCGCCAGCAGCCCACCGGGGGGACTCTACGAGCAGTACTTC. The gene calls are TRBV5-1 and TRBJ2-7; the match to TRBD2 covers 7 bases. Trimming took 4 bases from V and 3 from J; bases not matched to a gene: 7. There are 14 residues in the CDR3. Germline CDR1 is SGHRS and CDR2 is YFSETQ.

The chain joins TRBV7-3 to TRBJ1-3; weak D call: TRBD1 (5 bases). The CDR3 covers 19 residues. CDR1 and CDR2 from the germline V gene are SGHTA and FQGTGA. Trimming shortened V by 2 bases and J by 4 bases, and 24 bases separated the two germline ends. Here the CDR3 DNA reads TGTGCCAGCAGCTTATCACCACTCAATTCTCAGGGCGGCGGAAACACCATATATTTT. Residues: CASSLSPLNSQGGGNTIYF.

The genes are TRBV11-3 and TRBJ2-2; 8 nucleotides match TRBD1. V lost 4 bases, J lost 6 bases, and 13 bases stayed unmatched. This CDR3 is 17 amino acids long. CDR1 is SGHNT, CDR2 YENEEA, per germline. The CDR3 loop reads CASSSPPGTGGAGELFF. CDR3 nucleotides: TGTGCCAGCAGCTCTCCCCCCGGGACAGGTGGAGCCGGGGAGCTGTTTTTT.

The chain has TRBV4-1 and TRBJ2-2, with D tentatively TRBD2 (6 bases). The CDR3 length is 16 residues. V was shortened by 0 bases and J by 3 bases, with 11 bases between the two germline ends. CDR1 and CDR2 from the germline V gene are MGHRA and YSYEKL. This chain's CDR3 is CASSQDGGSYTGELFF. The CDR3 nucleotides read TGCGCCAGCAGCCAAGACGGAGGGAGTTACACCGGGGAGCTGTTTTTT.

This chain uses TRBV3-1 (or the pseudogene TRBV3-2) with TRBJ2-1; perhaps TRBD2 as D (6 bases). The CDR3 extends over 14 amino acids. CDR1 is LGHDT, CDR2 YNNKEL, per germline (reference sequence). V gave up 3 bases and J gave up 11 bases, with 17 bases separating them. The CDR3 sequence: CASSHPAGGKKQFF. The CDR3, as DNA: TGTGCCAGCAGCCATCCAGCGGGCGGAAAAAAGCAGTTCTTC.

A single count supports this clone. The CDR3 protein is CASTLSGTGGLGGNEKLFF. In nucleotides, the CDR3 is TGTGCCAGTACCCTCAGCGGGACAGGGGGCCTGGGAGGTAATGAAAAACTGTTTTTT. J is TRBJ1-4 and V is TRBV19; TRBD1 matches 12 bases. The germline gives CDR1 LNHDA, CDR2 SQIVND (reference sequence). The CDR3 runs to 19 residues. V shed 7 bases and J 4 bases; nucleotides not matched to a gene: 16. Looking up the rest from reference TRBV19 and TRBJ1-4 gives the full variable domain: DGGITQSPKYLFRKEGQNVTLSCEQNLNHDAMYWYRQDPGQGLRLIYYSQIVNDFQKGDIAEGYSVSREKKESFPLTVTSAQKNPTAFYLCASTLSGTGGLGGNEKLFFGSGTQLSVL.

V gene TRBV27 combines with J gene TRBJ1-6; D perhaps matches TRBD1 (6 bases). Germline V gives CDR1 MNHEY, CDR2 SMNVEV (reference sequence). Trimming left V 6 bases short and J 10 bases short, with 13 bases between. This CDR3 contains 13 residues. The CDR3 region is CASSSGDRSPLHF. CDR3 in DNA: TGTGCCAGCAGCTCTGGAGACAGGTCACCCCTCCACTTT.